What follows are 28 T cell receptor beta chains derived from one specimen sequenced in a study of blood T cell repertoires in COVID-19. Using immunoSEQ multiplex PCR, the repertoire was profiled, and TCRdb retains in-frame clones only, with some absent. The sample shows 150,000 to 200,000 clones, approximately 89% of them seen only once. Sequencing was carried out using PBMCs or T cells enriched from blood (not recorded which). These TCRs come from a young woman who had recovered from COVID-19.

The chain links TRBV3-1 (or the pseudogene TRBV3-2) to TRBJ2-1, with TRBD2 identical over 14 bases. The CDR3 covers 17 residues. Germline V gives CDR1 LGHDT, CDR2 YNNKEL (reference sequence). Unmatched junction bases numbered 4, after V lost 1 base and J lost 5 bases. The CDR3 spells CASSQVGTSGSNNEQFF. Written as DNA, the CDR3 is TGTGCCAGCAGCCAAGTGGGGACTAGCGGGAGTAACAATGAGCAGTTCTTC.

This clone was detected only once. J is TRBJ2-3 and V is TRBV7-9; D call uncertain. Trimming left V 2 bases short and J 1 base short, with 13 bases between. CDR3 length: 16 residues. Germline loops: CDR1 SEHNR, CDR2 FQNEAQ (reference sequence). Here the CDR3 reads CASSLKRPFGTDTQYF. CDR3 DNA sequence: TGTGCCAGCAGCTTAAAGCGCCCTTTTGGCACAGATACGCAGTATTTT. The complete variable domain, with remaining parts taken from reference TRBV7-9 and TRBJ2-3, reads DTGVSQNPRHKITKRGQNVTFRCDPISEHNRLYWYRQTLGQGPEFLTYFQNEAQLEKSRLLSDRFSAERPKGSFSTLEIQRTEQGDSAMYLCASSLKRPFGTDTQYFGPGTRLTVL.

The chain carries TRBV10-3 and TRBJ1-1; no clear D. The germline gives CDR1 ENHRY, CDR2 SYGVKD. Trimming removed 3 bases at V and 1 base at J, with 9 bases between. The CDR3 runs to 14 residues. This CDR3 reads CAISERRENTEAFF. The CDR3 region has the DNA TGTGCCATCAGTGAACGTCGAGAGAACACTGAAGCTTTCTTT.

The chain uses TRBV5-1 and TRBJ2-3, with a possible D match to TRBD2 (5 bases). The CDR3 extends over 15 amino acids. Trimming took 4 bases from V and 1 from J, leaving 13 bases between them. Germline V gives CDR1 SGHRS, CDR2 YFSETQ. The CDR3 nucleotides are TGCGCCAGCAGCCCGATCCAAGCGGGCACAGATACGCAGTATTTT. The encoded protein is CASSPIQAGTDTQYF.

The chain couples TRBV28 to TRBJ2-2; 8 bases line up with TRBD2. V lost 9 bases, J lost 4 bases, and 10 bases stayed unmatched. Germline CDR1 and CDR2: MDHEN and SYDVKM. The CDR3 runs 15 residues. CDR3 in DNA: TGTGCCAGTCGGGGAGCGGGAGTCGGCACCGGGGAGCTGTTTTTT. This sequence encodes CASRGAGVGTGELFF.

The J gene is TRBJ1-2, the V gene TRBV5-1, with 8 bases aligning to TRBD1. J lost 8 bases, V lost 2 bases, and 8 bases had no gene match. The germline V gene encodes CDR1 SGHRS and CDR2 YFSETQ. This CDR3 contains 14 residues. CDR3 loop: CASSFQGALIGYTF. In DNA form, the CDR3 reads TGCGCCAGCAGCTTCCAGGGGGCGCTTATCGGCTACACCTTC.

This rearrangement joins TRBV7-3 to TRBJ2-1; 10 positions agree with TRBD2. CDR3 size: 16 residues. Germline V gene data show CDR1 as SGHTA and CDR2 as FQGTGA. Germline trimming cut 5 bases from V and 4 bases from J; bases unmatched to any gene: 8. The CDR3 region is CASSDVAGGWYNEQFF. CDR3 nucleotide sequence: TGTGCCAGCAGCGACGTAGCGGGGGGCTGGTACAATGAGCAGTTCTTC.

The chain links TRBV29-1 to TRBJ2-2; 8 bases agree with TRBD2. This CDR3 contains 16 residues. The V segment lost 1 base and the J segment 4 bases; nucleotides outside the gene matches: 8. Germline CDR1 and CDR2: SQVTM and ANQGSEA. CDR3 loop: CSVEGKRAGVTGELFF. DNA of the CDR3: TGCAGCGTTGAAGGAAAAAGAGCGGGGGTCACCGGGGAGCTGTTTTTT.

CDR3 in amino acids: CASSQELAGGRETQYF. In DNA, the CDR3 is TGCGCCAGCAGCCAAGAACTAGCGGGAGGCAGAGAGACCCAGTACTTC. V and J are TRBV4-1 and TRBJ2-5; 12 bases align to TRBD2. This CDR3 comprises 16 residues. The J segment lost 4 bases and the V segment lost 0 bases, leaving 3 bases of the junction unmatched. CDR1 is MGHRA and CDR2 is YSYEKL in the germline V gene.

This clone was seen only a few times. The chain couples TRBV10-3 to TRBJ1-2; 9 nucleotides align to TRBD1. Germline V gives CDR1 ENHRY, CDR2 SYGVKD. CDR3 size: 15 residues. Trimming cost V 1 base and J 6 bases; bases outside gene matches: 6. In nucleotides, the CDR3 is TGTGCCATCAGTGAGTTAGGGGGACAGGGCCATGGCTACACCTTC. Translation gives CAISELGGQGHGYTF.

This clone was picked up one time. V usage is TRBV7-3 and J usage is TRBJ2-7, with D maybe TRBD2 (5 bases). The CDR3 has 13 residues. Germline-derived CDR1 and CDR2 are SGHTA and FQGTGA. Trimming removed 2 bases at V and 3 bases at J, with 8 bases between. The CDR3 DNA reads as TGTGCCAGCAGCTTACAGGCGGGCTACGAGCAGTACTTC. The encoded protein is CASSLQAGYEQYF. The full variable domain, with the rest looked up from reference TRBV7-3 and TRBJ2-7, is GAGVSQTPSNKVTEKGKYVELRCDPISGHTALYWYRQSLGQGPEFLIYFQGTGAADDSGLPNDRFFAVRPEGSVSTLKIQRTERGDSAVYLCASSLQAGYEQYFGPGTRLTVT.

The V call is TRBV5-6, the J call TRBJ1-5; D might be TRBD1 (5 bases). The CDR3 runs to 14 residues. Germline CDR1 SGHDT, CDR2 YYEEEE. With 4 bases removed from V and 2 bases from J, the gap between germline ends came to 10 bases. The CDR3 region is CASSLQGGNQPQHF. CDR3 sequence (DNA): TGTGCCAGCAGCCTCCAGGGTGGCAATCAGCCCCAGCATTTT.

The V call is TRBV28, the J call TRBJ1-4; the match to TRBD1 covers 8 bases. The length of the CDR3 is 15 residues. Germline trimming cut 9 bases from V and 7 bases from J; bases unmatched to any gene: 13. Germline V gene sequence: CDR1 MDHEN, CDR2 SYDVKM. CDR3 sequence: CASNTGGHSFEKLFF. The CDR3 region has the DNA TGTGCCAGTAATACAGGGGGGCATAGCTTTGAAAAACTGTTTTTT.

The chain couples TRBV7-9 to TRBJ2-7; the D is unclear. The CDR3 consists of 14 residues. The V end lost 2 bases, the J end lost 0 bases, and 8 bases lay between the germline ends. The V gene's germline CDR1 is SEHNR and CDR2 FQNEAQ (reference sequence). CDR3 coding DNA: TGTGCCAGCAGCTTAATACAGTCCTCCTACGAGCAGTACTTC. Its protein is CASSLIQSSYEQYF.

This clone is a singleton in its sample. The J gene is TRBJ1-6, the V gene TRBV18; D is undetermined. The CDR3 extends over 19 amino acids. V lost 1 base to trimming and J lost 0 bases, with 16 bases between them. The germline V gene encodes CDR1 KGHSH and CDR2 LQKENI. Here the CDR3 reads CASSPLAPTSSSYNSPLHF. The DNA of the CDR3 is TGTGCCAGCTCACCACTGGCGCCGACATCGAGCTCCTATAATTCACCCCTCCACTTT.

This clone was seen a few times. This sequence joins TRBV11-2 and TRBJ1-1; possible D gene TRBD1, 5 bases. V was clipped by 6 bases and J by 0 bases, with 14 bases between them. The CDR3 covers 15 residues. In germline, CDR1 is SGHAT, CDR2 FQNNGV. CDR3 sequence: CASRGSGRVNTEAFF. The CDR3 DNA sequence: TGTGCCAGCAGGGGGTCTGGCAGGGTGAACACTGAAGCTTTCTTT.

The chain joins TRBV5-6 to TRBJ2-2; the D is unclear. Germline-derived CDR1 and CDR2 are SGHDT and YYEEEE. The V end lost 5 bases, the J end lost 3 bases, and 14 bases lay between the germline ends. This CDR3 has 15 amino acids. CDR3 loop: CASSSLQSYTGELFF. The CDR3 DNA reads TGTGCCAGCAGTTCCCTGCAGTCGTACACCGGGGAGCTGTTTTTT.

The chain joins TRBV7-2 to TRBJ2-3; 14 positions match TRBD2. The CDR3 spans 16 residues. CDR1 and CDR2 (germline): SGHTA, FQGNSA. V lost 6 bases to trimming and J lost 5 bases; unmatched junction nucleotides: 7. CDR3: CASRRGLAGGGDTQYF. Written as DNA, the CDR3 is TGTGCCAGCAGACGAGGACTAGCGGGAGGCGGAGATACGCAGTATTTT.

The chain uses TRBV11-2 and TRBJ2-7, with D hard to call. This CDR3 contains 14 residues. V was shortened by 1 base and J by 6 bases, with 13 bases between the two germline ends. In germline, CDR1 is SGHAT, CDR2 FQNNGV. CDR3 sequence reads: CASSLAAKLAEQYF. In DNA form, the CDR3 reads TGTGCCAGCAGCTTAGCCGCCAAGTTGGCCGAGCAGTACTTC.

CDR3 region: CASSRITGTEEKLFF. The CDR3 DNA reads as TGTGCCAGCAGCCGAATTACCGGGACTGAAGAAAAACTGTTTTTT. This sequence joins TRBV5-4 and TRBJ1-4, with D possibly TRBD1 on 5 matching bases. The CDR3 has 15 residues. The germline V gene encodes CDR1 SGHNT and CDR2 YYREEE (reference sequence). Between the trimmed V and J ends, which lost 4 bases and 8 bases, there was a span of 18 bases.

The CDR3 is CASSLSGGREKLFF. The CDR3, as DNA: TGTGCCAGCAGTTTGTCCGGGGGGCGGGAAAAACTGTTTTTT. V gene TRBV28 combines with J gene TRBJ1-4; perhaps TRBD1 as D (6 bases). V was trimmed by 3 bases and J by 8 bases, leaving 13 bases between them. Germline V CDR1 and CDR2: MDHEN, SYDVKM. This CDR3 is 14 amino acids long.

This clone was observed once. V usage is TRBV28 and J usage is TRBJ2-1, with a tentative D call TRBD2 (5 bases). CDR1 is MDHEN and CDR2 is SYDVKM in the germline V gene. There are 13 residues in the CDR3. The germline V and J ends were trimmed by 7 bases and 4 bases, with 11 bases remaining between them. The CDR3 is CASTQPGYNEQFF. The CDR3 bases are TGTGCCAGCACCCAGCCGGGATACAATGAGCAGTTCTTC.

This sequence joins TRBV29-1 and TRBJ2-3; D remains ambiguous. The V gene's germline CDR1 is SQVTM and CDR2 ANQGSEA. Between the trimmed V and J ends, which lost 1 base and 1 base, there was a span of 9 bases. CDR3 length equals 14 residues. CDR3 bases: TGCAGCGTTGAAGTCCCGAGAGGCACAGATACGCAGTATTTT. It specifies CSVEVPRGTDTQYF.

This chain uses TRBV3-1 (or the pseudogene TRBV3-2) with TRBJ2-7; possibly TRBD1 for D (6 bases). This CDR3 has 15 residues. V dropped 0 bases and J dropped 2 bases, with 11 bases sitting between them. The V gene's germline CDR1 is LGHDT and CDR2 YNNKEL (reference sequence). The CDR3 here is CASSQEIRDTYEQYF. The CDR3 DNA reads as TGTGCCAGCAGCCAAGAAATCCGGGACACCTACGAGCAGTACTTC.

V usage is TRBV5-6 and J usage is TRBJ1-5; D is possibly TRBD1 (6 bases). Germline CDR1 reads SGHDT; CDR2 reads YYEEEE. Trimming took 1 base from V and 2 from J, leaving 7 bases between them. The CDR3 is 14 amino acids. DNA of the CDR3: TGTGCCAGCAGCTTGACAGGGCGCAATCAGCCCCAGCATTTT. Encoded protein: CASSLTGRNQPQHF.

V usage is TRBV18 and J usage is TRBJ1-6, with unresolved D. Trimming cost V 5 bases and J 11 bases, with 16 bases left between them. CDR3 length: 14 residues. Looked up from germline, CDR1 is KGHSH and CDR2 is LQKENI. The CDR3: CASSSEPGLTPLHF. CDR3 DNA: TGTGCCAGCTCATCCGAGCCGGGTCTGACACCCCTCCACTTT.

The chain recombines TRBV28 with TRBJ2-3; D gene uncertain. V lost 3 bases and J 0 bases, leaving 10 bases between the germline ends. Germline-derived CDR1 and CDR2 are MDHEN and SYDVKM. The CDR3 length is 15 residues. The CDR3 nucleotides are TGTGCCAGCAGTTTTCTTCTGTTTAGCACAGATACGCAGTATTTT. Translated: CASSFLLFSTDTQYF.

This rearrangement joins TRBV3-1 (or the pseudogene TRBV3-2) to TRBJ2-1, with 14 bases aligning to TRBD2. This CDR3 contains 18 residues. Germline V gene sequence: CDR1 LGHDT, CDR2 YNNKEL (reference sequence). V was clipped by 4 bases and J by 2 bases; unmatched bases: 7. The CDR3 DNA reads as TGTGCCAGCAGCCCGCGGACGACTAGCGGGAGGGCCTACAATGAGCAGTTCTTC. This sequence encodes CASSPRTTSGRAYNEQFF.